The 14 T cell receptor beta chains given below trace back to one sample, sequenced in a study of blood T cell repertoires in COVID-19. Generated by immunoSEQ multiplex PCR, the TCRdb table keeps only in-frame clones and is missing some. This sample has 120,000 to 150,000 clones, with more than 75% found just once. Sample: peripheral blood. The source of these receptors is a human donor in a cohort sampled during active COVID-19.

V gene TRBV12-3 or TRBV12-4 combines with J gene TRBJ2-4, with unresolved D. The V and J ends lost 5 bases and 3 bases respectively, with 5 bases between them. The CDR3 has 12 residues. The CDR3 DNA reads TGTGCCAGCAGTCTCCTCAAAAACATTCAGTACTTC. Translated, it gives CASSLLKNIQYF.

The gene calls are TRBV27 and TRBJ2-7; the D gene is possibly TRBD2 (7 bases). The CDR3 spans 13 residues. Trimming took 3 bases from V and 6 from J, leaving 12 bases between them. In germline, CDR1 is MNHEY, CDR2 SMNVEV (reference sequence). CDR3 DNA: TGTGCCAGCAGTTTCAAGGGGGGGGGCGAGCAGTACTTC. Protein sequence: CASSFKGGGEQYF.

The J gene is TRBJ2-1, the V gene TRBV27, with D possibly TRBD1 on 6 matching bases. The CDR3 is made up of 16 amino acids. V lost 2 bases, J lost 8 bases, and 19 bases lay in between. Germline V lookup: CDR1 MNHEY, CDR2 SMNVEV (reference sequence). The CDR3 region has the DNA TGTGCCAGCAGTTTAAAGCGGACAGCCCCTTCGGATGAGCAGTTCTTC. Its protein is CASSLKRTAPSDEQFF.

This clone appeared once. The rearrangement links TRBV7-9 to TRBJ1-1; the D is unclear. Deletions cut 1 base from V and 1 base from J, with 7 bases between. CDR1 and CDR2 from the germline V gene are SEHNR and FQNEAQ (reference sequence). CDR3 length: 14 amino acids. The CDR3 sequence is CASSLGTENTEAFF. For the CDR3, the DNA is TGTGCCAGCAGCTTAGGGACTGAGAACACTGAAGCTTTCTTT.

In DNA, the CDR3 is TGTGCCAGCAGCTTGGACAAATACGAGCAGTACTTC. It yields the protein CASSLDKYEQYF. The V call is TRBV5-6, the J call TRBJ2-7; D is unclear. Trimming shortened V by 0 bases and J by 4 bases, and 5 bases separated the two germline ends. The germline CDR1 and CDR2 sequences are SGHDT and YYEEEE. The CDR3 covers 12 residues.

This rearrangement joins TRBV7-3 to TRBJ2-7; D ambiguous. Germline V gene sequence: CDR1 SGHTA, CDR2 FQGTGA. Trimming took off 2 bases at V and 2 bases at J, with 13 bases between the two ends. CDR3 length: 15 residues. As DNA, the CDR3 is TGTGCCAGCAGCTTAGAGAACGTCCCTACCTACGAGCAGTACTTC. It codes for CASSLENVPTYEQYF.

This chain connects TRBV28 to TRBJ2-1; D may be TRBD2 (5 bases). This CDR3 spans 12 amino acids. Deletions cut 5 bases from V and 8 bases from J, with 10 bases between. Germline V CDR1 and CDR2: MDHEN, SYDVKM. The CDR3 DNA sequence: TGTGCCAGCAGTGGGAGTATCGATGAGCAGTTCTTC. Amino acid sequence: CASSGSIDEQFF.

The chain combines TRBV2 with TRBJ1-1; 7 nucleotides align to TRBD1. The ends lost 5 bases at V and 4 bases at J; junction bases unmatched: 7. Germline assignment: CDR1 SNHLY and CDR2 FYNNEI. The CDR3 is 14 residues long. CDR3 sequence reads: CASSQKQGRTEAFF. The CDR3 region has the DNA TGTGCCAGCAGTCAAAAACAGGGGCGCACTGAAGCTTTCTTT.

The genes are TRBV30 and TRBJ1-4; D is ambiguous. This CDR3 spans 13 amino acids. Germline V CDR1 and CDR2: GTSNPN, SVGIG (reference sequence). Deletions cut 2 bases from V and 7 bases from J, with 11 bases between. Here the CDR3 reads CAWSPGKIEKLFF. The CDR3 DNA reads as TGTGCCTGGAGTCCGGGGAAAATTGAAAAACTGTTTTTT.

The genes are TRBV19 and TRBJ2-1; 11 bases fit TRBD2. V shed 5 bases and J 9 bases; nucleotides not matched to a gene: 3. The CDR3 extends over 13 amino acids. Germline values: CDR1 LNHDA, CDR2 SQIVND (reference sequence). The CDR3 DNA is TGTGCCAGTAGTCTACTAGCGGGAGCTGAGCAGTTCTTC. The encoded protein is CASSLLAGAEQFF.

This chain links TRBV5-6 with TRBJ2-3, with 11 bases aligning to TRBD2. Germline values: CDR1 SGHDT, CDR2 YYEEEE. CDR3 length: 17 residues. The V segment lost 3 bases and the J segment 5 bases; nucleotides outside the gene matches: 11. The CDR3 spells CASSWMGSGRALDTQYF. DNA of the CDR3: TGTGCCAGCAGCTGGATGGGTAGCGGGAGGGCCCTAGATACGCAGTATTTT.

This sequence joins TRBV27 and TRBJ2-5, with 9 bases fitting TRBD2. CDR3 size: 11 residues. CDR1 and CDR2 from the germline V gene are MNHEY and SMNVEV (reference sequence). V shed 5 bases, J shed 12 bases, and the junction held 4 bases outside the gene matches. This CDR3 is CASSDVAGEYF. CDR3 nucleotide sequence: TGTGCCAGCAGTGACGTAGCGGGGGAGTACTTC.

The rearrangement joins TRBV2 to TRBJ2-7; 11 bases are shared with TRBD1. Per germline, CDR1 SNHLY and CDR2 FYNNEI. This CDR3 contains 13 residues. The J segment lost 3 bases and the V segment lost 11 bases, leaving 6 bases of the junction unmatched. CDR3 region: CALRTGGLYEQYF. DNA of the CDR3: TGTGCCCTTCGGACAGGGGGCCTCTACGAGCAGTACTTC.

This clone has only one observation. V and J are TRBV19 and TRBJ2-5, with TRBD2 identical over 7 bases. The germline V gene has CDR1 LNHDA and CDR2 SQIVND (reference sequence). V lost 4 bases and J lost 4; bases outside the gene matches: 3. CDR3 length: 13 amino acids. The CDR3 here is CASSNGGRETQYF. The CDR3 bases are TGTGCCAGTAGTAACGGCGGGAGAGAGACCCAGTACTTC.